These 17 T cell receptor beta chains originate from one sample sequenced in a study of T-cell memory formation after mild COVID-19. One entry per CDR3 protein results from TCRdb running MiXCR on the 5' RACE reads. The data contain 350,000 or so distinct CDR3 sequences, 10% to 15% of them seen just once; the ten biggest clones take up around a fifth. Material for sequencing was PBMCs or a T cell subset sorted from them (not recorded which). The receptors derive from a man aged 18 to 30 who had mild COVID-19 (a few samples of this study predate the infection). Cell type and time point are not known.

This clonotype has only a few counts. The CDR3 is CASSRTGPGTEAFF. CDR3 bases: TGCGCCAGCAGCCGGACAGGGCCTGGCACTGAAGCTTTCTTT. The J gene is TRBJ1-1, the V gene TRBV5-1, with 8 positions matching TRBD1. This CDR3 has 14 residues. CDR1 and CDR2 from the germline V gene are SGHRS and YFSETQ. With 4 bases clipped from V and 4 bases from J, the junction kept 6 bases outside the gene matches.

This rearrangement joins TRBV5-5 to TRBJ1-4; 7 nucleotides line up with TRBD1. The CDR3 runs 16 residues. Trimming cost V 2 bases and J 3 bases; bases outside gene matches: 7. Germline loops: CDR1 SGHKS, CDR2 YYEKEE (reference sequence). In DNA, the CDR3 is TGTGCCAGCAGCTTCGGTCCGGGACAGCCTAATGAAAAACTGTTTTTT. Amino acids: CASSFGPGQPNEKLFF.

Only a few counts were recorded for this clonotype. The chain uses TRBV6-5 and TRBJ1-5; D is uncertain. Trimming left V 6 bases short and J 6 bases short, with 15 bases between. The CDR3 has 14 residues. Germline V gene data show CDR1 as MNHEY and CDR2 as SVGAGI. The CDR3 sequence is CASSRGFLGQPQHF. The CDR3 DNA follows: TGTGCCAGCAGCCGGGGATTCCTAGGTCAGCCCCAGCATTTT.

This clonotype was recorded many times. The V and J genes are TRBV4-1 and TRBJ2-1; 9 bases are shared with TRBD1. V gave up 4 bases and J gave up 15 bases; unmatched junction bases: 13. This CDR3 is 14 amino acids long. Germline lookup yields CDR1 MGHRA and CDR2 YSYEKL. The CDR3 sequence is CASSLTGGAPGLFF. CDR3 DNA: TGCGCCAGCAGCCTCACAGGGGGCGCCCCGGGTTTGTTCTTC.

V usage is TRBV12-3 or TRBV12-4 and J usage is TRBJ2-6, with D perhaps TRBD1 (5 bases). V was trimmed by 4 bases and J by 2 bases, leaving 12 bases between them. This CDR3 has 16 amino acids. The DNA for the CDR3 is TGTGCCAGCAGTTACGACAGAGGAGCTGGGGCCAACGTCCTGACTTTC. This encodes CASSYDRGAGANVLTF.

The rearrangement joins TRBV7-3 to TRBJ1-1; 8 bases map to TRBD1. Germline-derived CDR1 and CDR2 are SGHTA and FQGTGA. The length of the CDR3 is 15 residues. Trimming removed 5 bases from V and 0 bases from J; junction bases left unmatched: 5. The CDR3 loop reads CASSPTGAMNTEAFF. The CDR3 bases are TGTGCCAGCAGCCCGACAGGGGCAATGAACACTGAAGCTTTCTTT.

The chain carries TRBV7-9 and TRBJ1-2; D perhaps matches TRBD1 (5 bases). The V and J ends lost 5 bases and 7 bases respectively, with 11 bases between them. The germline gives CDR1 SEHNR, CDR2 FQNEAQ (reference sequence). The CDR3 contains 12 residues. As DNA, the CDR3 is TGTGCCAGCAGCCCGGGGGATTCTGGCTACACCTTC. It is translated as CASSPGDSGYTF.

The chain carries TRBV9 and TRBJ1-6; D call uncertain. The V and J ends lost 3 bases and 7 bases respectively, with 17 bases between them. Germline CDR1 SGDLS, CDR2 YYNGEE. The CDR3 extends over 16 amino acids. For the CDR3, the DNA is TGTGCCAGCAGCGATAAGGTGGAGGGTTGGAATTCACCCCTCCACTTT. Translated: CASSDKVEGWNSPLHF. The full variable domain, with the rest looked up from reference TRBV9 and TRBJ1-6, is DSGVTQTPKHLITATGQRVTLRCSPRSGDLSVYWYQQSLDQGLQFLIQYYNGEERAKGNILERFSAQQFPDLHSELNLSSLELGDSALYFCASSDKVEGWNSPLHFGNGTRLTVT.

This clonotype was recorded many times. This sequence joins TRBV3-1 and TRBJ1-4; D not certain. Germline CDR1 reads LGHDT; CDR2 reads YNNKEL (reference sequence). V was pared by 1 base and J by 0 bases, with 6 bases between. This CDR3 has 15 amino acids. In DNA, the CDR3 is TGTGCCAGCAGCCAAGCGTATGCAACTAATGAAAAACTGTTTTTT. Residues: CASSQAYATNEKLFF.

The chain recombines TRBV20-1 with TRBJ2-7, with D perhaps matching TRBD2 (5 bases). Trimming shortened V by 4 bases and J by 3 bases, and 10 bases separated the two germline ends. This CDR3 spans 12 amino acids. Germline values: CDR1 DFQATT, CDR2 SNEGSKA (reference sequence). Here the CDR3 DNA reads TGCAGTGCTACGGGGAACCGCTACGAGCAGTACGTC. Translation gives CSATGNRYEQYV.

This chain connects TRBV20-1 to TRBJ2-5, with D possibly TRBD1 on 6 matching bases. V was cut by 4 bases and J by 2 bases, with 11 bases left in between. Germline V gene data show CDR1 as DFQATT and CDR2 as SNEGSKA (reference sequence). The CDR3 has 13 amino acids. CDR3 DNA sequence: TGCAGTGCTAAACTGAGGGGGCAAGAGACCCAGTACTTC. This encodes CSAKLRGQETQYF.

This clonotype was counted between two and nine times. The V call is TRBV30, the J call TRBJ1-5, with D possibly TRBD1 on 6 matching bases. CDR1 is GTSNPN, CDR2 SVGIG, per germline (reference sequence). The germline V and J ends were trimmed by 2 bases and 9 bases, with 14 bases remaining between them. The CDR3 contains 13 residues. The CDR3 coding sequence is TGTGCCTGGAGTCAAGACAGGATCAGGCCCCAGCATTTT. This gives the protein CAWSQDRIRPQHF.

A few counts support this clonotype. The rearrangement uses TRBV20-1 and TRBJ2-5, with 8 bases identical to TRBD2. This CDR3 spans 13 amino acids. CDR1 and CDR2 (germline): DFQATT, SNEGSKA (reference sequence). V shed 5 bases, J shed 5 bases, and the junction held 7 bases outside the gene matches. This CDR3 is CSALGGAGETQYF. As DNA, the CDR3 is TGCAGTGCTCTCGGGGGGGCCGGGGAGACCCAGTACTTC.

In its sample, this clonotype was seen a few times. The chain links TRBV5-1 to TRBJ2-7; the D gene could be TRBD1 or TRBD2 (5 bases each). The CDR3 is 16 amino acids. Trimming removed 4 bases at V and 5 bases at J, with 22 bases between. Germline V gene lookup returns CDR1 SGHRS and CDR2 YFSETQ. CDR3 in DNA: TGCGCCAGCAGCCTTTGGGGGTTCTCGAGAACCGACGAGCAGTACGTC. Amino acids: CASSLWGFSRTDEQYV.

This clonotype was found a few times. The chain carries TRBV11-1 and TRBJ1-2, with D possibly TRBD1 on 5 matching bases. CDR3 length: 13 residues. Germline V gives CDR1 SGHAT, CDR2 FQDESV (reference sequence). Trimming stripped 3 bases from V and 2 bases from J, with 7 bases between. The CDR3 nucleotides are TGTGCCAGCAGCTTCAAGGGGAACTATGGCTACACCTTC. Its protein product is CASSFKGNYGYTF.

This clonotype was found a few times. The chain has TRBV5-1 and TRBJ1-4; D is unresolved. V shed 1 base and J shed 5 bases, with 9 bases lying between them. The CDR3 has 14 residues. Germline-derived CDR1 and CDR2 are SGHRS and YFSETQ. The CDR3 protein is CASSLLSLNEKLFF. The CDR3 DNA is TGCGCCAGCAGCTTGCTCAGCTTGAATGAAAAACTGTTTTTT. The whole variable domain, remainder taken from reference TRBV5-1 and TRBJ1-4, is KAGVTQTPRYLIKTRGQQVTLSCSPISGHRSVSWYQQTPGQGLQFLFEYFSETQRNKGNFPGRFSGRQFSNSRSEMNVSTLELGDSALYLCASSLLSLNEKLFFGSGTQLSVL.

This clonotype was detected ten times or more. The gene calls are TRBV5-1 and TRBJ2-1; no definite D call. This CDR3 region has 13 residues. Germline CDR1 is SGHRS and CDR2 is YFSETQ. Trimming took off 5 bases at V and 0 bases at J, with 6 bases between the two ends. CDR3: CASRHLSYNEQFF. The CDR3 DNA sequence: TGCGCCAGCAGACATCTCTCCTACAATGAGCAGTTCTTC.